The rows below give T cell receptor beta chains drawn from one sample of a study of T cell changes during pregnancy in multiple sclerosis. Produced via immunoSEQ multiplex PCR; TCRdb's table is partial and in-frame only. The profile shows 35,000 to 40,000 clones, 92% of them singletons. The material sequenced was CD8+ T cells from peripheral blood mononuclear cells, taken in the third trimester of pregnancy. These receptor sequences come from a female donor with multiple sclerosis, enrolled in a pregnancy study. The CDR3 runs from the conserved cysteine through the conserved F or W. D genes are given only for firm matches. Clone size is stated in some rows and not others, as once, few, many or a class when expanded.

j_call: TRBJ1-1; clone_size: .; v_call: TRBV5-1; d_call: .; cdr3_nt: TGCGCCAGCAGCTTGTGGGGGCCAAGTAAGAACACTGAAGCTTTCTTT; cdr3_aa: CASSLWGPSKNTEAFF
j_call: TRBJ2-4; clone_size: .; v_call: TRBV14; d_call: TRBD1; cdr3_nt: TGTGCCAGCAGCCAACTGACAGGGAGAAACATTCAGTACTTC; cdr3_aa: CASSQLTGRNIQYF
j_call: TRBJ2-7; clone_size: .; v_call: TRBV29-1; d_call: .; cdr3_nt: TGCAGCGTTGAAGTCGTTCGGACACACTCCTACGAGCAGTACTTC; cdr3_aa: CSVEVVRTHSYEQYF
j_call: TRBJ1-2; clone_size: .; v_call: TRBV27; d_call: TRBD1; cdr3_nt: TGTGCCAGCAGTCCTCCACCAACATCTTGGACAGGGAAATACTATGGCTACACCTTC; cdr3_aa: CASSPPPTSWTGKYYGYTF
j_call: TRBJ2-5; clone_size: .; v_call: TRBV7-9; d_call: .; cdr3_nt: TGTGCCAGCAAACGGACTCCTACAGAGACCCAGTACTTC; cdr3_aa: CASKRTPTETQYF
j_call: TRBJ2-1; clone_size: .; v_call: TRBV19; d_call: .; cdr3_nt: TGTGCCAGTAGTATTATTGGGAGTACCTACAATGAGCAGTTCTTC; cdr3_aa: CASSIIGSTYNEQFF
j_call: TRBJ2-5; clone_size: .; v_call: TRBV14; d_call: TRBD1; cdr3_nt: TGTGCCAGCAGCCGGACGCTGGGACAGGGGGCGCCGAGGGGGGAAGAGACCCAGTACTTC; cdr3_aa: CASSRTLGQGAPRGEETQYF
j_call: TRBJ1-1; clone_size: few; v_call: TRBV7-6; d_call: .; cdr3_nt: TGTGCCAGCAGCGTAGGGAGCATGACTGAAGCTTTCTTT; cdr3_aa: CASSVGSMTEAFF
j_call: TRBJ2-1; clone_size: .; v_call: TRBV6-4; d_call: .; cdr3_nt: TGTGCCAGCAGTGACAATCTAAGCGGAGCAGGTGAGCAGTTCTTC; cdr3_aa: CASSDNLSGAGEQFF
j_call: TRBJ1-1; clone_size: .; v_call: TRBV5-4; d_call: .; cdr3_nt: TGTGCCAGCAGCTTGGGAAACTTTGGCGGAGCTTTCTTT; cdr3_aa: CASSLGNFGGAFF
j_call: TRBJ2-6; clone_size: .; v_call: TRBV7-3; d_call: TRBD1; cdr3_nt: TGTGCCAGCAGCCCGGAGATGCAGGGGGCTGCCAACGTCCTGACTTTC; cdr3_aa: CASSPEMQGAANVLTF
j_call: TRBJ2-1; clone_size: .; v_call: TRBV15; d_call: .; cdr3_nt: TGTGCCACCAGCCAGGGAGGAGACTACAATGAGCAGTTCTTC; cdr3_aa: CATSQGGDYNEQFF
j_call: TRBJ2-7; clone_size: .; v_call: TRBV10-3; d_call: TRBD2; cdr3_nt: TGTGCCATCAGTGGCAGGAGGTGGGGGACTAGCGGCTACGAGCAGTACTTC; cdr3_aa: CAISGRRWGTSGYEQYF
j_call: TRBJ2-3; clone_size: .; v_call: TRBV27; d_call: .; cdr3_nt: TGTGCCAGCAGGCATAGCGGAACAGATACGCAGTATTTT; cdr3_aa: CASRHSGTDTQYF
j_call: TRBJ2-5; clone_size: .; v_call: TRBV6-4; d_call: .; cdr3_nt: TGTGCCAGCAGTGTGGCAGCGGCGGAGACCCAGTACTTC; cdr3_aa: CASSVAAAETQYF
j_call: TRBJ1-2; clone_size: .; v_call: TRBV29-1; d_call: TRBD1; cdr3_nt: TGCAGCGTTGAAGACGGGGACAGGGGATATGGCTACACCTTC; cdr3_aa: CSVEDGDRGYGYTF
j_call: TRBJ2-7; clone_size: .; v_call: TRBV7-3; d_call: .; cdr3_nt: TGTGCCAGCAGCCCCGACTATGTGCAGTACTTC; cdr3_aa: CASSPDYVQYF
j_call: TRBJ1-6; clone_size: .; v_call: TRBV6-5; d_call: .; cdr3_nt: TGTGCCAGCATCGGTAAAGCTGGTTCACCCCTCCACTTT; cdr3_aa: CASIGKAGSPLHF
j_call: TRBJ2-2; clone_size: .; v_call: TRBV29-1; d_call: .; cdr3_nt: TGCAGCGTTGAGGGTTTGAGCGGAATCCACACCGGGGAGCTGTTTTTT; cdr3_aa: CSVEGLSGIHTGELFF
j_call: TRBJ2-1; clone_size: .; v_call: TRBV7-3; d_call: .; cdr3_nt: TGTGCCAGCAGCTTAGATACCCCCTACTCCTACAATGAGCAGTTCTTC; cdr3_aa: CASSLDTPYSYNEQFF
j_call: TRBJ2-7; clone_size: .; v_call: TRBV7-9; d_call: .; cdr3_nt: TGTGCCACCAGGCAGGGTTCGGTGCAGTACTTC; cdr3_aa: CATRQGSVQYF
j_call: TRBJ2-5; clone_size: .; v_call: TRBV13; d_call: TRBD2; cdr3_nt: TGTGCCAGCAGCCCGAGCCGGGCGGGGGGATCGGGAGAGACCCAGTACTTC; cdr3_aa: CASSPSRAGGSGETQYF
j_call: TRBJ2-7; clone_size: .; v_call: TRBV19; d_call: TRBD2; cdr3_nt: TGTGCCAGTAGTCCCGGGGGGGAGTACTACGAGCAGTACTTC; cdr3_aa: CASSPGGEYYEQYF
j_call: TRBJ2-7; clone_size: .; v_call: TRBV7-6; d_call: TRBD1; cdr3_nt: TGTGCCAGCAGGTCCGAGACAGGGTCGTACGAGCAGTACTTC; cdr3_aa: CASRSETGSYEQYF
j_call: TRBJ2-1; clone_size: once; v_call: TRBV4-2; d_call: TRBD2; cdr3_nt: TGTGCCAGCAGCCAAGGCGGGGGCTACAATGAGCAGTTCTTC; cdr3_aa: CASSQGGGYNEQFF
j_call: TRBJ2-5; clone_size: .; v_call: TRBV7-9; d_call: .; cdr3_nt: TGTGCCAGCAGCCGCGGGAAAGAGACCCAGTACTTC; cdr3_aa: CASSRGKETQYF
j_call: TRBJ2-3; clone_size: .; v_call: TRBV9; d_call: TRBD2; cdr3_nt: TGTGCCAGCAGCGGGGGGGGGAAAGATACGCAGTATTTT; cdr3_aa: CASSGGGKDTQYF
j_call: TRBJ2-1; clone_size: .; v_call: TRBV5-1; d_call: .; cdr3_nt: TGCGCCAGCAGCTCCCGTTTGAGCTCCTACAATGAGCAGTTCTTC; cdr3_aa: CASSSRLSSYNEQFF
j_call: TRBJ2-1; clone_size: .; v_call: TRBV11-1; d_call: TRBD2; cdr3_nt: TGTGCCAGCAGGTCTAGAGCTAGCGGTTACAATGAGCAGTTCTTC; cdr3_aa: CASRSRASGYNEQFF
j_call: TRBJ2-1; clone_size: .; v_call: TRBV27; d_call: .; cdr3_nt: TGTGCCAGCAGTTCGCGCTCCTACAATGAGCAGTTCTTC; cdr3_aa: CASSSRSYNEQFF
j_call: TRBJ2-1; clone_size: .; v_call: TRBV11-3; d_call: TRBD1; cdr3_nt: TGTGCCAGCAGCCTCCGGGACAGGGTACGCAATGAGCAGTTCTTC; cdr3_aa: CASSLRDRVRNEQFF
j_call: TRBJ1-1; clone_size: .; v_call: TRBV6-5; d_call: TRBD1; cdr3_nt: TGTGCCAGCTCACCGAATGAAGGACAGGGGGTAGAAGCTTTCTTT; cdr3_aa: CASSPNEGQGVEAFF
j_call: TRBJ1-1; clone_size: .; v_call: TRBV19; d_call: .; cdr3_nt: TGTGCCAGTAGTATTCCCTGGGGAGACACTGAAGCTTTCTTT; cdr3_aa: CASSIPWGDTEAFF
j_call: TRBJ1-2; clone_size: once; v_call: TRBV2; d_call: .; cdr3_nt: TGTGCCAGCAAAGACACTTTCCGTGGCTACACCTTC; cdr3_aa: CASKDTFRGYTF
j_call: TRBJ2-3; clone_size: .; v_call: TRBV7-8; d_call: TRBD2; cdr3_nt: TGTGCCAGCAGCCTACTAGCGGGAGAACCAGATACGCAGTATTTT; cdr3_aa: CASSLLAGEPDTQYF
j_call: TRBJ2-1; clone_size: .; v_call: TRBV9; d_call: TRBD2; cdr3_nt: TGTGCCAGCAGCGCTCGAACCGGGACTAGCGGGTACAATGAGCAGTTCTTC; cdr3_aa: CASSARTGTSGYNEQFF
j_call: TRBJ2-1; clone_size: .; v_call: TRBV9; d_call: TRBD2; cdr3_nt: TGTGCCAGCAGCGACAGCCCTTCTAGCGGGAGTTTCAATGAGCAGTTCTTC; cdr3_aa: CASSDSPSSGSFNEQFF
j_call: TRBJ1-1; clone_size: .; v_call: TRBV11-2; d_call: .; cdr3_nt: TGTGCCAGCAGCCCCAGGGGTACTGAAGCTTTCTTT; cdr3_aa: CASSPRGTEAFF
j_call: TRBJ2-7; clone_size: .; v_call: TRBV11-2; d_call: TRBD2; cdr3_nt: TGTGCCAGCAGCTTATTAGCGGGAGGTACCTACGAGCAGTACTTC; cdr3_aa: CASSLLAGGTYEQYF
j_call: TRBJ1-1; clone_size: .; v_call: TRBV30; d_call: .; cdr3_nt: TGTGCCTGGAGTGTACTAACTAACACTGAAGCTTTCTTT; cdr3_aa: CAWSVLTNTEAFF
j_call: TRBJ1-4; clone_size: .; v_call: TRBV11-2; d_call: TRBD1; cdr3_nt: TGTGCCAGCAGCACGGGGGACAGGGCTACTAATGAAAAACTGTTTTTT; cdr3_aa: CASSTGDRATNEKLFF
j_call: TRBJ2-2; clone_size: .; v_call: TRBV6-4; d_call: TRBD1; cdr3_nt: TGTGCCAGCAGCTTACAGGGGGATCAAACCGGGGAGCTGTTTTTT; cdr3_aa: CASSLQGDQTGELFF
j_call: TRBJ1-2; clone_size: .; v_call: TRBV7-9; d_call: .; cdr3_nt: TGTGCCAGCAGCTTAGTAGGGGGAGCCAACTATGGCTACACCTTC; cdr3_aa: CASSLVGGANYGYTF
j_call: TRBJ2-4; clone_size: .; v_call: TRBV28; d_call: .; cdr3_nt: TGTGCCAGCAGTTTAGATGCGGTTCTAGCCAAAAACATTCAGTACTTC; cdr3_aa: CASSLDAVLAKNIQYF
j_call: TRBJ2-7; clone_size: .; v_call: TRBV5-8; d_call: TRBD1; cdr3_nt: TGTGCCAGCAGCTCCGGGACAGGGGACTACGAGCAGTACTTC; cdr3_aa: CASSSGTGDYEQYF
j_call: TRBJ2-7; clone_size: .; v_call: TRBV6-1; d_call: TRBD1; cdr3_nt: TGTGCCACCCAAGGGGGCAGAGCCTACGAGCAGTACTTC; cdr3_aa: CATQGGRAYEQYF
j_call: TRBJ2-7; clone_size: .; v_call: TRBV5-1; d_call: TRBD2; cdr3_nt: TGCGCCAGCAGCTTAGCGGGACGGAGGACCGAGCAGTACTTC; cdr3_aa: CASSLAGRRTEQYF
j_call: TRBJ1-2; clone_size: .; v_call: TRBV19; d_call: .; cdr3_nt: TGTGCCAGTAGTCTCCAGGTTGGAAGTGGCTACACCTTC; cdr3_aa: CASSLQVGSGYTF
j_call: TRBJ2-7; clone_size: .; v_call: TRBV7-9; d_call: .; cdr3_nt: TGTGCCAGCAGCTTACAATCGGACGAGCAGTACTTC; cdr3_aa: CASSLQSDEQYF
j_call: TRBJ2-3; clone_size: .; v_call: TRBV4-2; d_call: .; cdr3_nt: TGTGCCAGCAGCCCGCTCGACGGGAGTTCAGATACGCAGTATTTT; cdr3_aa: CASSPLDGSSDTQYF
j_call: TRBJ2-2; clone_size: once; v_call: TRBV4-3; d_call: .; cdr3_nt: TGCGCCAGCAACATCGGGACCGGGGAGCTGTTTTTT; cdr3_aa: CASNIGTGELFF
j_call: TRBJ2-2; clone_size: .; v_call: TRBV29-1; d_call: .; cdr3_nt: TGCAGCGTTTTCAGGGACACCGGGGAGCTGTTTTTT; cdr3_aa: CSVFRDTGELFF
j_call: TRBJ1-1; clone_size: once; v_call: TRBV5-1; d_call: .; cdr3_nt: TGCGCCAGCAGCGGAACAGCGGCCGCGGACGCTTTCTTT; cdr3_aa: CASSGTAAADAFF
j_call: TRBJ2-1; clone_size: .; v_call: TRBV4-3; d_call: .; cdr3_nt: TGCGCCAGCAGCCAAGGACGGGGGAGGCCCGACAATGAGCAGTTCTTC; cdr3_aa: CASSQGRGRPDNEQFF
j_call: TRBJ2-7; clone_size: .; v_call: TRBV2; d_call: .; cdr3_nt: TGTGCCAGCACTAAGTACGAGCAGTACTTC; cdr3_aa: CASTKYEQYF
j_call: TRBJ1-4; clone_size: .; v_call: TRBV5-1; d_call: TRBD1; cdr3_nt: TGCGCCAGCAGCTTGTCCGGACAGGGATGGGAAAAACTGTTTTTT; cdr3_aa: CASSLSGQGWEKLFF
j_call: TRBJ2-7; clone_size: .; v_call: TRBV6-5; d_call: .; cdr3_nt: TGTGCCAGCAGTCCCGGGGGGCAGGGGTACTACGAGCAGTACTTC; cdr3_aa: CASSPGGQGYYEQYF
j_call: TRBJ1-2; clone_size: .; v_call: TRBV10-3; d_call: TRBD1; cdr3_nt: TGTGCCATCAGTGAGGTCCAGGGGGCGGACAACTATGGCTACACCTTC; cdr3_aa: CAISEVQGADNYGYTF
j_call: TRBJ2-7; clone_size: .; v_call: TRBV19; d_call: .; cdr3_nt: TGTGCCAGTAGTTCCCTATTAGGGACTGAGCTCGAGCAGTACTTC; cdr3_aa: CASSSLLGTELEQYF